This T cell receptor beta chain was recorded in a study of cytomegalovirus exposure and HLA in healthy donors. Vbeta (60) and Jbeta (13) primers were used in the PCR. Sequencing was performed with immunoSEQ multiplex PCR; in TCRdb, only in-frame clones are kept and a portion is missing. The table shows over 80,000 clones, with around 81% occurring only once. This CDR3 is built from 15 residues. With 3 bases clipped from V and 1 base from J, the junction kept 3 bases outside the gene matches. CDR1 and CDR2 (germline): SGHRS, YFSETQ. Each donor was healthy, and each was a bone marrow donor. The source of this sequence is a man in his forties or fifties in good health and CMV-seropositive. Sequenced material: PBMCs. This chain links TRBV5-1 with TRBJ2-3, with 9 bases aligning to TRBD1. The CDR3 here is CASSSQGAGTDTQYF. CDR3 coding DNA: TGCGCCAGCAGCTCACAGGGGGCTGGCACAGATACGCAGTATTTT.